The entry below describes one TCR beta chain. Its antigen remains unidentified. A much larger clone lies one base from this, so it may be a read error. CDR3 length: 12 residues. The data are from a study of spatial heterogeneity in lung cancer. Points from the study as a whole: Counts of expanded alpha and beta TCRs within tumors tracked the tumor nonsynonymous mutation count.

Each CDR3 protein is one row after TCRdb ran MiXCR on the 5' RACE reads. Of more than 7,500 distinct CDR3 sequences listed, less than 6.5% are singletons. Time point denoted: sample taken at primary tumor resection. Sequencing was performed on lung tumor tissue, taken at surgery. The origin of this receptor is a female donor with early-stage non-small cell lung cancer. This chain uses TRBV12-3 or TRBV12-4 with TRBJ1-1, with 7 bases that match TRBD1. CDR3 amino acids: CTSRPDREKAFF. The DNA for the CDR3 is TGTACCAGCAGACCCGACAGGGAGAAAGCTTTCTTT.